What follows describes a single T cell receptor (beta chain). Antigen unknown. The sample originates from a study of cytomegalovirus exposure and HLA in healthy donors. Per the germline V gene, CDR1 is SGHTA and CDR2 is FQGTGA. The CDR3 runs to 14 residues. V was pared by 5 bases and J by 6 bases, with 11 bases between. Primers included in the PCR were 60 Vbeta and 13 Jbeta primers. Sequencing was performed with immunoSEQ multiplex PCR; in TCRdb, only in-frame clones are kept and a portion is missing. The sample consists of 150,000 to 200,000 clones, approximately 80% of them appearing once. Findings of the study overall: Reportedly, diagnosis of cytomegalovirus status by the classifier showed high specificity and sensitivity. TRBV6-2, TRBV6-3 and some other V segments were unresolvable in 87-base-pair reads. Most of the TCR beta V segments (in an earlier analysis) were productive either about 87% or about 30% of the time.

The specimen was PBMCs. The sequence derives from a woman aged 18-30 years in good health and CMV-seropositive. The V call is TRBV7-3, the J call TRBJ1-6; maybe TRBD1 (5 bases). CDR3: CASSPSGGNSPLHF. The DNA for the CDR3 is TGTGCCAGCAGCCCCTCCGGGGGTAATTCACCCCTCCACTTT.